These T cell receptor beta chains were read from a single sample in a study of human T cells and chemical hapten exposure. TCRdb re-called the RACE reads through MiXCR, storing one row per CDR3 protein. The table shows just over 70,000 distinct CDR3 sequences, with roughly 11% occurring only once. Specimen: whole blood, collected in connection with sensitization to the hapten diphenylcyclopropenone (DPC). The receptor source for this set is a woman aged 50 to 60 with alopecia areata. Some clones in this sample may be carry-over from other donors' samples. CDR3s include the opening cysteine and the closing phenylalanine or tryptophan. Each record gives: D gene, V gene, CDR3 length, J gene, CDR3 protein. The D gene is left open where the match is weak.

TRBD1	TRBV11-2	14	TRBJ1-2	CASTATGQLYGYTF
-	TRBV3-1	15	TRBJ1-1	CASSLLTGANTEAFF
-	TRBV9	15	TRBJ1-5	CASSVGGDSNQPQHF
TRBD1	TRBV28	16	TRBJ2-5	CASSHNDRGRVETQYF
-	TRBV2	12	TRBJ2-5	CASVRPQETQYF
-	TRBV29-1	13	TRBJ1-1	CSVEDPRRAEAFF
-	TRBV4-3	17	TRBJ1-2	CASSQVPPSRAGQGYTF
-	TRBV4-1	12	TRBJ2-1	CASSQAMDEQFF
-	TRBV3-1	13	TRBJ2-7	CASTPGRTYEQYF
-	TRBV11-3	11	TRBJ2-1	CASGNFNEQFF
TRBD2	TRBV5-1	15	TRBJ2-2	CASSYGAGVSGELFF
TRBD2	TRBV6-2/TRBV6-3	15	TRBJ2-3	CASSSGVAGGTSQYF
TRBD1	TRBV28	12	TRBJ1-2	CASSLSRQGYTF
TRBD2	TRBV11-3	16	TRBJ2-1	CASSSRLRGGPDEQFF
TRBD1	TRBV10-1	16	TRBJ1-5	CASSEYRGSGNQPQHF
-	TRBV5-4	14	TRBJ1-1	CASSSRDMNTEAFF
TRBD1	TRBV28	16	TRBJ1-5	CASSLFGQGPYQPQHF
-	TRBV12-3/TRBV12-4	16	TRBJ2-1	CASSLQGEHSYNEQFF
-	TRBV6-5	15	TRBJ1-4	CASRSYGGLNEKLFF
-	TRBV9	15	TRBJ2-1	CASSVAGEFYNEQFF
-	TRBV7-9	14	TRBJ1-5	CASSVGHSNQPQHF
-	TRBV28	15	TRBJ2-1	CASSFAGTSRREQFF
TRBD1	TRBV7-2	14	TRBJ1-2	CASSLEGANYGYTF
-	TRBV5-4	17	TRBJ2-3	CASSPRQGGPSWDTQYF
-	TRBV7-9	15	TRBJ1-1	CASSLTSPEWTEAFF
-	TRBV29-1	14	TRBJ2-7	CSVGYGQLFDEQYF
-	TRBV18	15	TRBJ1-5	CASSLTGYSNQPQHF
-	TRBV9	12	TRBJ1-1	CASSRAQGEAFF
TRBD2	TRBV4-3	15	TRBJ2-5	CASSPSGEEGETQYF
TRBD1	TRBV5-1	16	TRBJ2-7	CASSLGARTGGREQYF
-	TRBV28	11	TRBJ1-1	CASSLWTEAFF
-	TRBV7-6	18	TRBJ2-5	CASSLVPIRPGLQETQYF
TRBD2	TRBV7-2	16	TRBJ2-1	CANSLDSGGRNNEQFF
TRBD2	TRBV20-1	14	TRBJ2-7	CSARPASGYYEQYF
-	TRBV5-1	15	TRBJ2-7	CASSLEAARSYEQYF
-	TRBV5-1	13	TRBJ2-1	CASSLDSGNWKFF
-	TRBV29-1	14	TRBJ1-1	CSVAQTGVNTEAFF
TRBD1	TRBV12-5	12	TRBJ1-1	CASGLRTGEAFF
-	TRBV6-1	15	TRBJ2-6	CASFSAVSGANVLTF
-	TRBV29-1	12	TRBJ2-1	CSVERPGPEQFF
-	TRBV29-1	11	TRBJ1-1	CSVRSITEAFF
TRBD2	TRBV20-1	18	TRBJ2-5	CSAQKIPGLAGGQETQYF
-	TRBV20-1	15	TRBJ2-2	CSAKGAGTNTGELFF
-	TRBV6-1	15	TRBJ2-6	CASSEPFSGANVLTF